A single sample gave rise to the 7 T cell receptor beta chains below, sequenced in a study of early T cells in non-severe SARS-CoV-2 infection. A single record per CDR3 protein comes from TCRdb applying MiXCR to the 5' RACE reads. The sample lists around 63,000 distinct CDR3 sequences; 10% to 15% were seen once. What was sequenced was whole blood. These receptors were collected from an adult who was a healthcare worker with PCR-confirmed SARS-CoV-2 infection or an uninfected control (not recorded which).

This clonotype was counted a few times. The CDR3 region has the DNA TGTGCCACCCTCATACCGGGACAGGGGGGGAATCAGCCCCAGCATTTT. This gives the protein CATLIPGQGGNQPQHF. The chain has TRBV19 and TRBJ1-5, with 11 bases matching TRBD1. The CDR3 loop spans 16 amino acids. Per germline, CDR1 LNHDA and CDR2 SQIVND (reference sequence). V trimming: 10 bases; J trimming: 4 bases; junction bases outside the gene matches: 12.

A few counts support this clonotype. The rearrangement links TRBV5-1 to TRBJ2-2, with a weak D call TRBD1 (6 bases). The CDR3 loop spans 15 amino acids. The germline V and J ends were trimmed by 0 bases and 1 base, with 7 bases remaining between them. CDR1 SGHRS and CDR2 YFSETQ come from the germline V gene. The CDR3, as DNA: TGCGCCAGCAGCTTGGACAGGGTGAACACCGGGGAGCTGTTTTTT. This codes for CASSLDRVNTGELFF.

This clonotype was observed many times. The genes are TRBV11-2 and TRBJ1-6; TRBD1 matches 9 bases. The CDR3 spans 17 residues. The junction had 15 bases not matched to a gene; V was cut back by 5 bases and J by 10 bases. Per germline, CDR1 SGHAT and CDR2 FQNNGV. In nucleotides, the CDR3 is TGTGCCAGCAGCCGATCGACCCGGGACAGGGACTCCTCACCCCTCCACTTT. Amino acids: CASSRSTRDRDSSPLHF.

This clonotype has a handful of counts. The V call is TRBV7-8, the J call TRBJ1-3; tentatively, D is TRBD1 (5 bases). There are 16 residues in the CDR3. V lost 3 bases and J 0 bases, leaving 12 bases between the germline ends. CDR1 is SGHVS, CDR2 FQNEAQ, per germline. The CDR3 spells CASSFPRDGSGNTIYF. CDR3 DNA sequence: TGTGCCAGCAGCTTCCCTCGGGACGGCTCTGGAAACACCATATATTTT.

This rearrangement joins TRBV28 to TRBJ1-5; D possibly corresponds to TRBD1 (5 bases). The CDR3 length is 14 residues. Per germline, CDR1 MDHEN and CDR2 SYDVKM. The V end was cut by 5 bases, the J end by 4 bases, with 12 bases between. The CDR3 DNA reads as TGTGCCAGCAGTCGCGGGACCGTTAATCAGCCCCAGCATTTT. Its protein is CASSRGTVNQPQHF.

There are many counts of this clonotype. V usage is TRBV12-3 or TRBV12-4 and J usage is TRBJ1-4, with a possible D match to TRBD1 (5 bases). Trimming took off 1 base at V and 7 bases at J, with 10 bases between the two ends. The CDR3 is 14 amino acids. The CDR3 loop is CASSLDTRGEKLFF. Written as DNA, the CDR3 is TGTGCCAGCAGTTTAGACACAAGGGGTGAAAAACTGTTTTTT.

This clonotype was detected ten times or more. The genes are TRBV3-1 and TRBJ2-1, with D unresolved. Germline CDR1 reads LGHDT; CDR2 reads YNNKEL (reference sequence). This CDR3 spans 14 amino acids. V lost 0 bases and J 8 bases, leaving 11 bases between the germline ends. CDR3 coding DNA: TGTGCCAGCAGCCAAGAAGGATATCAGGATGAGCAGTTCTTC. Translating gives CASSQEGYQDEQFF.